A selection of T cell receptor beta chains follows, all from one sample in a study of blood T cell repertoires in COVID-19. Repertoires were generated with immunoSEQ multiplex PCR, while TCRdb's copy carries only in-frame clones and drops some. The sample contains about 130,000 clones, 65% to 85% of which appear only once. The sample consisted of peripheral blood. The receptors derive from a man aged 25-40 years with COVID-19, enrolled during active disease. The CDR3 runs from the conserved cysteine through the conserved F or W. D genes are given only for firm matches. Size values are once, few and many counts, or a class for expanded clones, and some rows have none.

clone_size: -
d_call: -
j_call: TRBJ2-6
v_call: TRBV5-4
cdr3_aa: CASRGAGLWGANVLTF
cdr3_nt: TGTGCCAGCAGAGGGGCGGGGCTGTGGGGGGCCAACGTCCTGACTTTC

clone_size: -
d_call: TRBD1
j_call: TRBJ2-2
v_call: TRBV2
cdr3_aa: CASRAGTETGELFF
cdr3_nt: TGTGCCAGCAGAGCCGGGACAGAAACCGGGGAGCTGTTTTTT

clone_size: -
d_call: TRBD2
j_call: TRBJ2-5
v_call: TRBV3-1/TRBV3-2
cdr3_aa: CASSQGTSVIEETQYF
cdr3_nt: TGTGCCAGCAGCCAAGGCACTAGCGTGATTGAAGAGACCCAGTACTTC

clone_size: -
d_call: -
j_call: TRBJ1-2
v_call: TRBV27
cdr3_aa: CASRQAGPLNYGYTF
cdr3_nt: TGTGCCAGCAGGCAGGCGGGGCCCCTCAACTATGGCTACACCTTC

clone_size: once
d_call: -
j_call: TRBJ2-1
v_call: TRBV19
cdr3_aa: CASSSRGYNEQFF
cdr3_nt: TGTGCCAGTAGTAGCCGGGGGTACAATGAGCAGTTCTTC

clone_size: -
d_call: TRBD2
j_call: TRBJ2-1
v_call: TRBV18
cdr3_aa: CASSPTSGSFPDEQFF
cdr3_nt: TGTGCCAGCTCACCAACTAGCGGGAGTTTTCCGGATGAGCAGTTCTTC

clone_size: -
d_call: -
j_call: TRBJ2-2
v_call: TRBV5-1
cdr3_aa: CASSPRLVRALVANTGELFF
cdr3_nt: TGCGCCAGCAGCCCGCGACTAGTTAGGGCCTTGGTAGCGAACACCGGGGAGCTGTTTTTT

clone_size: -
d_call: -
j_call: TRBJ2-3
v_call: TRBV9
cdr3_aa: CASSVVEREDTQYF
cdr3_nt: TGTGCCAGCAGCGTAGTAGAGCGCGAAGATACGCAGTATTTT

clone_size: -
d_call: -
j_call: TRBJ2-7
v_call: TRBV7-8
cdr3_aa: CASSPQAGRLYEQYF
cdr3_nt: TGTGCCAGCAGCCCCCAAGCGGGCCGCTTATACGAGCAGTACTTC

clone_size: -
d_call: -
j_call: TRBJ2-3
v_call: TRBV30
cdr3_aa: CASGRSDTQYF
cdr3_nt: TGTGCCTCAGGGAGGTCGGATACGCAGTATTTT

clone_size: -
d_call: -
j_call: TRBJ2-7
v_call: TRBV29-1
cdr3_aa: CSVVNSSREQYF
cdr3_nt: TGCAGCGTTGTGAACAGTTCAAGGGAGCAGTACTTC

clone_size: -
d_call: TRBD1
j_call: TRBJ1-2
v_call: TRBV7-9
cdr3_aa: CASSFRDRGIYGYTF
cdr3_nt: TGTGCCAGCAGCTTCCGGGACAGGGGGATCTATGGCTACACCTTC

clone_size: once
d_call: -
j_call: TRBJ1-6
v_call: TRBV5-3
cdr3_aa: CARSLCPDNSPLHF
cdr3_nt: TGTGCCAGAAGCTTGTGTCCAGATAATTCACCCCTCCACTTT

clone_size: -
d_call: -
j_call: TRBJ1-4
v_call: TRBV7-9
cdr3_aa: CASSPRETNEKLFF
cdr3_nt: TGTGCCAGCAGCCCACGGGAAACTAATGAAAAACTGTTTTTT

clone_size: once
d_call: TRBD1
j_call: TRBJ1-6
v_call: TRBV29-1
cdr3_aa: CSAGSPGQGKTPLHF
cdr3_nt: TGCAGCGCTGGCTCCCCCGGACAGGGGAAAACACCCCTCCACTTT

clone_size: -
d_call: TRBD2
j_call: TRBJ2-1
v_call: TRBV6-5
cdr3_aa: CASSASGSNNEQFF
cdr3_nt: TGTGCCAGCAGCGCTAGCGGGAGTAACAATGAGCAGTTCTTC

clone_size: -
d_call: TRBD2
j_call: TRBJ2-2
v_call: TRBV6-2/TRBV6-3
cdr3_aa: CASSYPRLAGTGELFF
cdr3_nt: TGTGCCAGCAGTTACCCTCGACTAGCGGGCACCGGGGAGCTGTTTTTT

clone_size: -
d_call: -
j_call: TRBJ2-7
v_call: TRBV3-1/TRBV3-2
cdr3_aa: CASSQVPGLTYEQYF
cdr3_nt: TGTGCCAGCAGCCAAGTTCCAGGGTTAACCTACGAGCAGTACTTC

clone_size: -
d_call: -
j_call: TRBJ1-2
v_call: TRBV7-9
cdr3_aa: CASSPSPGESLYGYTF
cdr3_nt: TGTGCCAGCAGCCCAAGTCCAGGGGAGTCGCTCTATGGCTACACCTTC

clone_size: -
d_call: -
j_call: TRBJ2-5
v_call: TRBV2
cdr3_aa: CASRQGNQETQYF
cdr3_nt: TGTGCCAGCAGACAGGGCAACCAAGAGACCCAGTACTTC

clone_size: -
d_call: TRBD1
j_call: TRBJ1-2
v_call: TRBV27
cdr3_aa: CASSRDRGRRSYGYTF
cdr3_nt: TGTGCCAGCAGCCGGGACAGGGGGCGCCGAAGCTATGGCTACACCTTC

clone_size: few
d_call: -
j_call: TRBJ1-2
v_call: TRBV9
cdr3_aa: CASSVDLIGNRLNGYTF
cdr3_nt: TGTGCCAGCAGCGTAGATTTGATTGGGAACAGGTTGAATGGCTACACCTTC

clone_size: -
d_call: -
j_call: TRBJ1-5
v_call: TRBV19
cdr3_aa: CASSILSGNQPQHF
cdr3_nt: TGTGCCAGTAGTATACTATCAGGGAATCAGCCCCAGCATTTT

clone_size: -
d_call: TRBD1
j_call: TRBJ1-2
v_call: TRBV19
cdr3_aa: CASSVSTGTGNYGYTF
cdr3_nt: TGTGCCAGTAGTGTTTCCACCGGGACAGGGAACTATGGCTACACCTTC